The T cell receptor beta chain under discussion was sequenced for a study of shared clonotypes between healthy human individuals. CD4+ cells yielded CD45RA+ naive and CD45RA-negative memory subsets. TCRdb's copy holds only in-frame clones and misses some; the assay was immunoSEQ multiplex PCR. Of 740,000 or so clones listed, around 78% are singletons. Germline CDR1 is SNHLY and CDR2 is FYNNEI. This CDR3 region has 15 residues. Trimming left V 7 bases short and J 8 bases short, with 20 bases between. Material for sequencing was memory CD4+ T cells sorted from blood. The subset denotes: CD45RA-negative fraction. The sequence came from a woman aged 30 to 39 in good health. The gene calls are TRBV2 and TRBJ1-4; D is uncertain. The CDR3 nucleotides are TGTGCCAGCACCCCAGAGAGTGGGTTGCGAGAAAAACTGTTTTTT. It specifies CASTPESGLREKLFF.